Sequencing of this T cell receptor beta chain was carried out in a study of T cell repertoires in cytomegalovirus infection (dated by TCRdb to between 2017 and 2020). About the investigation overall: Because public TCR beta signatures pointed to carriage of CMV infection together with the matching HLA type, the HLA type of each donor mattered for the analysis. What the authors observed across the whole study: Carriers of CMV infection plus the relevant HLA type were discriminated by the cumulative frequency of public TCR beta family members in the study cohort and in an independent roughly 370-donor cohort. The ex vivo response was dominated by HLA-C-restricted CMV-specific TCR beta clonotypes, which also provided the single most frequent clonotype in two of eight donors.

CDR3 length: 13 amino acids, cysteine to phenylalanine. The retained sequence is limited to the CDR3, 39 bases, with the frame set at the first base. CDR1 SGHRS and CDR2 YFSETQ were looked up in the germline V gene. Trimming removed 0 bases from V and 5 bases from J, leaving 8 bases between the germline ends. The sample was run on an Illumina HiSeq 1500. The raw public reads went through TCRdb reprocessing: fastp at Q25, MiXCR clone calling, in-frame beta chains kept. Each record represents a unique CDR3 protein, reported with the most common genes and DNA among its rows. In all, the sample holds roughly 250,000 distinct CDR3 sequences, and 12% of those were seen once. The ten top clones hold around 1.6% of the sample. This clonotype was counted at least ten times. This receptor's antigen is unknown. No much larger clonotype is one base removed from it; base qualities were not supplied.

The sequenced sample consisted of PBMCs. The source is a human donor in good health (CMV status not recorded). Some clones in this sample may be carry-over from other donors' samples. The V and J genes are TRBV5-1 and TRBJ1-1; TRBD1 might be the D gene, on 6 matching bases. The DNA sequence is TGCGCCAGCAGCTTGGTGGGGGCAACTGAAGCTTTCTTT. The resulting protein is CASSLVGATEAFF.